The entry below describes one TCR beta chain. The sample holds many counts of this clonotype. The antigen it binds to is not known. Per-base qualities were not stored, and no clone one base away is much larger. Libraries were constructed by PCR. This sample was sequenced with an Illumina HiSeq 4000. Bulk TCR libraries were made following a previously described method, with the TCR primers given in Table S5. Purification of total RNA was performed with the Qiagen AllPrep DNA/RNA kit. Before any analysis, reads coming from multiple sequencing runs of the same library were combined into one pool. The source study handled its data this way. Only reads with exact TCR constant sequence were kept, trimmed to 150 nt, and grouped by their 12-nt molecular barcodes. Reads inside each barcode group were sub-clustered using a 15% Levenshtein threshold, and a quality-weighted consensus sequence was constructed for each RNA molecule. Non-functional sequences were discarded, and so were lower-count sequences lying one edit away from another sequence. Barcode sub-clusters with fewer than 20% of the maximum read count were removed, based on fitting two negative binomial distributions. Clones were called with MiXCR by TCRdb after fastp trimmed the public reads at Q25, and only in-frame beta chains were retained. Each record represents a unique CDR3 protein, reported with the most common genes and DNA among its rows. The V and J calls and clone size are TCRdb's, not the authors'. The sample table records approximately 500,000 distinct CDR3 sequences; 20% to 25% of these occur just once. About 0.8% of the sample belongs to the ten largest clones.

These data belong to a study of molecular identifiers for immune sequencing clone quantification (dated by TCRdb to about 2018). About the study as a whole: For a replicate experiment, the RNA from either 20,000 or 100,000 naive CD8 T cells was divided into five aliquots, and four of those aliquots went on to sequencing. This methods study benchmarked molecular-identifier clustering-based TCR repertoire sequencing (MIDCIRS) and TCR RNA copy counting, using CD8 T cells to do so.

Including cysteine and phenylalanine, the CDR3 has 17 amino acids. CDR3 DNA is the only sequence kept; it has 51 bases, read in frame from the first base. Relative to germline, V is missing 1 base and J is missing 0 bases, with 5 bases of the junction outside any gene match. In the germline V gene, CDR1 corresponds to MDHEN and CDR2 to SYDVKM. Naive CD8 T cell libraries were made from 20,000 to 1,000,000 sorted cells using 10%, 30% or 50% of purified RNA. Naive CD8 T cells, defined as CD8+CD4-CCR7+CD45RA+, were FACS-sorted into RLT Plus buffer on a BD FACSAria II. Detection sensitivity was tested by spiking Jurkat RNA equal to some 11 TCR copies' worth into samples containing roughly 19,000-1,100,000 naive CD8 T cells. Enrichment of CD8 T cells was done with RosetteSep CD8+ T Cell Enrichment Cocktail plus Ficoll-Paque, and ACK red cell lysis came afterward. The full study reports these points: When barcode sub-clustering was omitted, TCR diversity was inflated by chimeric consensus sequences, with chimeras reaching as high as 47%. Identical TCR molecules sharing a barcode could cause highly expanded clone sizes to be underestimated. Even against a background of some 920,000 naive CD8 T cells, spiked-in Jurkat TCR RNA amounting to a single cell's worth was reported to be detectable. In CMV-specific effector cells, clones with more than 20 RNA copies accounted for over 99% of molecules, whereas in naive cells such clones accounted for under 1%. Modeling indicated roughly 3.2 TCR RNA copies recovered per cell, compared with about 9.7 by digital PCR, which implies a capture efficiency of about 31%. Naive libraries contained spiked-in Jurkat TCR RNA (10 copies' worth), which is not part of the donor repertoire.

This sequence uses TRBV28 and TRBJ2-3; 9 central nucleotides agree with TRBD2. Sequencing was done on a sample of naive CD8+ T cells from blood, with Jurkat cell RNA spiked in. What the cell subset or site label conveys for this sample: FACS-sorted CD8+CD4-CCR7+CD45RA+ naive T cells. The receptor was isolated from a human donor in good health. Some libraries in this study had Jurkat cell RNA spiked in. The CDR3 sequence is CASSLYPTSGSTDTQYF. The DNA reads TGTGCCAGCAGTTTATACCCGACTAGCGGAAGCACAGATACGCAGTATTTT.